A single sample gave rise to the 25 T cell receptor beta chains below, sequenced in a study of T cells in Graves' hyperthyroidism and ophthalmopathy. Amplification yielded TCR beta CDR3 regions, with RNA transcripts as the source. HTBI primers were used for first-round RT-PCR of the TCR CDR3. MiXCR, run by TCRdb on the multiplex PCR reads, gives a single entry per CDR3 protein. The sample yields about 530,000 distinct CDR3 sequences, 17% seen once. The material sequenced was blood. These receptors all come from a woman between 18 and 29 years old with Graves' ophthalmopathy.

The chain couples TRBV4-1 to TRBJ2-7; D call uncertain. CDR1 and CDR2 (germline): MGHRA, YSYEKL. This CDR3 is built from 15 residues. V was pared by 0 bases and J by 0 bases, with 9 bases between. Here the CDR3 reads CASSQDYGPSYEQYF. CDR3 DNA: TGCGCCAGCAGCCAAGACTACGGACCCTCCTACGAGCAGTACTTC.

This clonotype was detected ten times or more. V usage is TRBV4-2 and J usage is TRBJ2-1; 9 bases agree with TRBD2. This CDR3 contains 16 residues. Germline V gene sequence: CDR1 LGHNA, CDR2 YNFKEQ. Trimming took 0 bases from V and 4 from J; bases not matched to a gene: 4. CDR3: CASSQEAGGVYNEQFF. The CDR3 DNA is TGTGCCAGCAGCCAAGAAGCGGGGGGAGTTTACAATGAGCAGTTCTTC.

This clonotype occurred a few times. This is likely a read error, given that the CDR3 carries no conserved phenylalanine or tryptophan at its end. The V and J genes are TRBV10-3 and TRBJ1-1; D is undetermined. Germline lookup yields CDR1 ENHRY and CDR2 SYGVKD. This CDR3 has 13 amino acids. CDR3 protein: CASSFVANTEAFL. CDR3 nucleotide sequence: TGTGCCAGCAGTTTCGTAGCGAACACTGAAGCTTTCCTT.

In its sample, this clonotype was seen many times. Its ends do not fully match the called genes, so a read error is possible. The chain employs TRBV11-3 and TRBJ2-5, with D possibly TRBD1 on 5 matching bases. The V gene's germline CDR1 is SGHNT and CDR2 YENEEA. The CDR3 runs 12 residues. The CDR3 nucleotides read TGTGCCAGCAGCTTAGGAAGGGGCCCCCAGCACTTC. Its protein product is CASSLGRGPQHF. The entire variable domain, with the rest obtained from reference TRBV11-3 and TRBJ2-5, is as follows: EAGVVQSPRYKIIEKKQPVAFWCNPISGHNTLYWYLQNLGQGPELLIRYENEEAVDDSQLPKDRFSAERLKGVDSTLKIQPAELGDSAVYLCASSLGRGPQHFGPGTRLLVL.

The sample holds many counts of this clonotype. The chain combines TRBV11-2 with TRBJ1-1; 8 nucleotides match TRBD1. Looked up from germline, CDR1 is SGHAT and CDR2 is FQNNGV. This CDR3 spans 14 amino acids. Trimming at V came to 3 bases and at J to 10 bases, leaving 10 bases not matched to a gene. The CDR3 loop reads CASSLRAGGGRAFF. The CDR3 nucleotides read TGTGCCAGCAGCTTGAGGGCAGGGGGCGGTCGAGCTTTCTTT.

The chain combines TRBV3-1 with TRBJ1-1; D is undetermined. V was clipped by 1 base and J by 7 bases, with 10 bases between them. In germline, CDR1 is LGHDT, CDR2 YNNKEL (reference sequence). The CDR3 runs 13 residues. The CDR3 region has the DNA TGTGCCAGCAGCCAAGGAGTTAAATTTGAAGCTTTCTTT. This codes for CASSQGVKFEAFF. The full variable domain, rest sourced from reference TRBV3-1 and TRBJ1-1, is DTAVSQTPKYLVTQMGNDKSIKCEQNLGHDTMYWYKQDSKKFLKIMFSYNNKELIINETVPNRFSPKSPDKAHLNLHINSLELGDSAVYFCASSQGVKFEAFFGQGTRLTVV.

This clonotype was seen a few times. The chain combines TRBV6-1 with TRBJ2-1; the match to TRBD2 covers 12 bases. Germline lookup yields CDR1 MNHNS and CDR2 SASEGT. Germline trimming cut 4 bases from V and 7 bases from J; bases unmatched to any gene: 5. This CDR3 has 15 amino acids. The CDR3 bases are TGTGCCAGCAGTGGGGCTAGCGGGAGGGTTAATGAGCAGTTCTTC. Protein: CASSGASGRVNEQFF.

This clonotype was counted ten times or more. The chain employs TRBV6-2 or TRBV6-3 and TRBJ2-4; D is unclear. The V end lost 5 bases, the J end lost 3 bases, and 11 bases lay between the germline ends. The length of the CDR3 is 14 residues. Germline V CDR1 and CDR2: MNHEY, SVGEGT. Written as DNA, the CDR3 is TGTGCCAGCAGTCCCACGGACGACAAAAACATTCAGTACTTC. Protein product: CASSPTDDKNIQYF.

Many counts were recorded for this clonotype. This rearrangement joins TRBV27 to TRBJ1-2, with 7 bases identical to TRBD1. This CDR3 is built from 13 residues. CDR1 and CDR2 (germline): MNHEY, SMNVEV (reference sequence). The V segment lost 6 bases and the J segment 5 bases; nucleotides outside the gene matches: 6. The CDR3 sequence: CASRLTGEYGYTF. The CDR3 region has the DNA TGTGCCAGCAGGTTAACAGGGGAATATGGCTACACCTTC.

The genes are TRBV25-1 and TRBJ1-1; 11 bases fit TRBD1. The CDR3 is made up of 15 amino acids. Trimming removed 4 bases from V and 4 bases from J; junction bases left unmatched: 5. From germline, CDR1 is MGHDK and CDR2 SYGVNS. The CDR3 DNA sequence: TGTGCCAGCAGTGGCCCCGGGACAGGGGGCACTGAAGCTTTCTTT. As protein: CASSGPGTGGTEAFF.

This clonotype was counted only a few times. The chain couples TRBV30 to TRBJ1-1, with 7 bases fitting TRBD1. V dropped 6 bases and J dropped 4; count of bases not matched to a gene: 8. Germline V lookup: CDR1 GTSNPN, CDR2 SVGIG (reference sequence). CDR3 length: 13 amino acids. The CDR3 protein is CACRGGSSTEAFF. Written as DNA, the CDR3 is TGTGCCTGCAGGGGGGGGAGTAGCACTGAAGCTTTCTTT.

This clonotype showed up many times. V and J are TRBV28 and TRBJ2-5; D is perhaps TRBD2 (7 bases). CDR3 length: 14 residues. The germline V gene encodes CDR1 MDHEN and CDR2 SYDVKM. V lost 6 bases to trimming and J lost 7 bases, with 18 bases between them. The CDR3, as DNA: TGTGCCAGCAGCTCCGGGACAAGGGGGGGGACCCAGTACTTC. Its translation is CASSSGTRGGTQYF.

This clonotype was found many times. The chain joins TRBV5-1 to TRBJ1-1; D ambiguous. V was pared by 4 bases and J by 0 bases, with 10 bases between. Germline-derived CDR1 and CDR2 are SGHRS and YFSETQ. This CDR3 is built from 14 residues. CDR3 region: CASSPTLMNTEAFF. The CDR3 coding sequence is TGCGCCAGCAGCCCCACACTTATGAACACTGAAGCTTTCTTT.

This clonotype came up many times. The J gene is TRBJ2-7, the V gene TRBV11-2; TRBD1 matches 7 bases. Germline CDR1 SGHAT, CDR2 FQNNGV. Trimming at V came to 3 bases and at J to 1 base, leaving 9 bases not matched to a gene. CDR3 size: 16 residues. The CDR3 sequence: CASSLGPPGQSYEQYF. In nucleotides, the CDR3 is TGTGCCAGCAGCTTGGGGCCTCCGGGACAGTCCTACGAGCAGTACTTC.

This rearrangement joins TRBV12-3 or TRBV12-4 to TRBJ2-1, with 10 bases that match TRBD2. Trimming took 3 bases from V and 4 from J; bases not matched to a gene: 3. The CDR3 loop spans 15 amino acids. CDR3 nucleotides: TGTGCCAGCAGTTTTACTAGCGGGACTTACAATGAGCAGTTCTTC. Translating it yields CASSFTSGTYNEQFF.

This chain connects TRBV9 to TRBJ1-4; D is unclear. The CDR3 has 15 residues. Germline lookup yields CDR1 SGDLS and CDR2 YYNGEE. With 0 bases removed from V and 4 bases from J, the gap between germline ends came to 10 bases. CDR3 DNA: TGTGCCAGCAGCGTAGCTTTTGATGGTAATGAAAAACTGTTTTTT. This sequence encodes CASSVAFDGNEKLFF.

The chain recombines TRBV15 with TRBJ2-7; TRBD2 aligns across 7 bases. The V and J ends lost 9 bases and 0 bases, in that order; junction bases with no gene match: 5. Germline values: CDR1 LNHNV, CDR2 YYDKDF (reference sequence). The CDR3 is 13 residues long. The CDR3 spells CATGEGYSYEQYF. CDR3 nucleotide sequence: TGTGCCACTGGGGAGGGCTACTCCTACGAGCAGTACTTC.

The sample holds many counts of this clonotype. The chain uses TRBV20-1 and TRBJ2-1; 9 nucleotides match TRBD1. Germline trimming cut 3 bases from V and 4 bases from J; bases unmatched to any gene: 7. There are 15 residues in the CDR3. Germline V lookup: CDR1 DFQATT, CDR2 SNEGSKA (reference sequence). The CDR3, as DNA: TGCAGTGCTAGTAATGGGACAGGGAATTACAATGAGCAGTTCTTC. As protein: CSASNGTGNYNEQFF.

This clonotype was detected ten times or more. The chain recombines TRBV6-2 or TRBV6-3 with TRBJ2-3; D gene unclear. Per germline, CDR1 MNHEY and CDR2 SVGEGT. The V gene lost 6 bases and the J gene lost 3 bases, with 10 bases spanning the gap. The CDR3 loop spans 13 amino acids. For the CDR3, the DNA is TGTGCCAGCAGCCTATACGGGACAGATACGCAGTATTTT. It translates to CASSLYGTDTQYF.

The chain has TRBV20-1 and TRBJ1-2, with D perhaps TRBD1 (5 bases). The V end lost 3 bases, the J end lost 4 bases, and 15 bases lay between the germline ends. This CDR3 is built from 14 residues. The germline gives CDR1 DFQATT, CDR2 SNEGSKA (reference sequence). CDR3 loop: CSASPGTETYGYTF. CDR3 nucleotide sequence: TGCAGTGCTAGTCCCGGGACGGAAACCTATGGCTACACCTTC.

This clonotype was counted only a few times. Since a much larger clone is just one base distant, this may be a read error. This chain joins TRBV20-1 and TRBJ2-1, with D possibly being TRBD1 (8 bases). The CDR3 is made up of 16 amino acids. CDR1 is DFQATT, CDR2 SNEGSKA, per germline (reference sequence). V lost 3 bases to trimming and J lost 2 bases, with 17 bases between them. CDR3 nucleotides: TGCAGTGCTAGTCCTCCAACAGGGGGGGCCTACAATGAGCAGTTCTTC. Protein: CSASPPTGGAYNEQFF.

CDR3: CASSLPSGNQETQYF. DNA of the CDR3: TGTGCCAGCAGTTTACCTAGCGGGAACCAAGAGACCCAGTACTTC. The chain has TRBV28 and TRBJ2-5; 9 bases line up with TRBD2. The CDR3 has 15 residues. V was pared by 2 bases and J by 0 bases, with 1 base of the junction left unmatched. Germline V gives CDR1 MDHEN, CDR2 SYDVKM.

This clonotype was observed a few times. This chain's CDR3 is CAISDSGRGTDTQYF. CDR3 DNA: TGTGCCATCAGTGATAGCGGGAGGGGGACAGATACGCAGTATTTT. The V gene is TRBV10-3, the J gene TRBJ2-3, with 11 bases lining up with TRBD2. Germline V gene lookup returns CDR1 ENHRY and CDR2 SYGVKD. This CDR3 has 15 amino acids. V lost 3 bases to trimming and J lost 3 bases; unmatched junction nucleotides: 2.

This clonotype was counted ten times or more. V is TRBV27 and J is TRBJ1-1; D is unresolved. V was cut by 8 bases and J by 1 base, with 8 bases left in between. This CDR3 region has 12 residues. From germline, CDR1 is MNHEY and CDR2 SMNVEV (reference sequence). The CDR3 DNA sequence: TGTGCCAGCGCTGAGAGGAACACTGAAGCTTTCTTT. Residues: CASAERNTEAFF.

This clonotype came up many times. V and J are TRBV20-1 and TRBJ1-1; no firm D call. In germline, CDR1 is DFQATT, CDR2 SNEGSKA (reference sequence). The V gene lost 6 bases and the J gene lost 11 bases, with 13 bases spanning the gap. The CDR3 loop spans 10 amino acids. The CDR3 region has the DNA TGCAGTGCCTCGGTACTTGTGGCTTTCTTT. Its protein is CSASVLVAFF.